Listed here are 29 T cell receptor beta chains from one sample, sequenced in a study of shared clonotypes between healthy human individuals. Profiled with immunoSEQ multiplex PCR; TCRdb holds only in-frame clones, not every one. Counted here are more than 2 million clones, around 95% occurring once; the ten biggest clones make up 0.13%. The specimen sequenced was naive CD4+ T cells sorted from blood. Subset indicated: CD45RA+ positively selected. The receptors were sampled from a man aged 18 to 30 in good health.

The gene calls are TRBV5-3 and TRBJ2-7, with no clear D. TRBV5-3 is noted as an ORF with a role that remains uncertain. CDR3 size: 11 residues. The V end lost 4 bases, the J end lost 4 bases, and 6 bases lay between the germline ends. CDR3 amino acids: CARSLRYEQYF. For the CDR3, the DNA is TGTGCCAGAAGCCTTAGGTACGAGCAGTACTTC.

The J gene is TRBJ2-7, the V gene TRBV18; a possible D gene is TRBD2 (6 bases). The CDR3 totals 16 residues. The germline V gene encodes CDR1 KGHSH and CDR2 LQKENI. Between the trimmed V and J ends, which lost 3 bases and 2 bases, there was a span of 17 bases. CDR3 bases: TGTGCCAGCTCACCTTCGGAGGGGAGCAAGACCTACGAGCAGTACTTC. This translates into CASSPSEGSKTYEQYF.

V gene TRBV18 combines with J gene TRBJ2-1; TRBD2 might be the D (5 bases). CDR1 and CDR2 (germline): KGHSH, LQKENI. CDR3 length: 16 amino acids. Deletions cut 2 bases from V and 6 bases from J, with 17 bases between. This chain's CDR3 is CASSPKSSRVVNEQFF. The CDR3 nucleotides read TGTGCCAGCTCACCAAAATCATCGCGGGTGGTCAATGAGCAGTTCTTC.

V usage is TRBV11-3 and J usage is TRBJ2-3; 9 bases are shared with TRBD1. CDR1 and CDR2 (germline): SGHNT, YENEEA. With V trimmed by 4 bases and J by 1 base, 3 bases remained unmatched. The CDR3 extends over 15 amino acids. CDR3 nucleotide sequence: TGTGCCAGCAGCTCCACAGGGGGCGGCACAGATACGCAGTATTTT. This gives the protein CASSSTGGGTDTQYF.

The V call is TRBV28, the J call TRBJ1-6; D is uncertain. V was cut by 4 bases and J by 4 bases, with 8 bases left in between. The length of the CDR3 is 14 residues. Germline V gene sequence: CDR1 MDHEN, CDR2 SYDVKM. The CDR3 coding sequence is TGTGCCAGCAGTTCCGCTTCTTATAATTCACCCCTCCACTTT. It encodes CASSSASYNSPLHF.

The V call is TRBV6-1, the J call TRBJ1-2; maybe TRBD1 (5 bases). The length of the CDR3 is 15 residues. Germline lookup yields CDR1 MNHNS and CDR2 SASEGT. The ends were cut back, 2 bases at V and 7 bases at J, with 17 bases in the middle. The CDR3 sequence: CASSEFRAASGGYTF. The CDR3 bases are TGTGCCAGCAGTGAATTCAGGGCCGCCTCTGGTGGCTACACCTTC.

This clone appeared once. This chain links TRBV5-4 with TRBJ2-7, with TRBD2 identical over 8 bases. Germline assignment: CDR1 SGHNT and CDR2 YYREEE (reference sequence). This CDR3 region has 15 residues. The ends lost 1 base at V and 2 bases at J; junction bases unmatched: 5. This CDR3 is CASSLFTSGTYEQYF. DNA of the CDR3: TGTGCCAGCAGCTTGTTTACTAGCGGAACCTACGAGCAGTACTTC.

This rearrangement joins TRBV27 to TRBJ2-3; D is possibly TRBD1 (6 bases). Looked up from germline, CDR1 is MNHEY and CDR2 is SMNVEV (reference sequence). Deletions cut 5 bases from V and 0 bases from J, with 18 bases between. The CDR3 consists of 17 residues. The CDR3 reads CASSPEPQGPSTDTQYF. DNA for the CDR3: TGTGCCAGCAGTCCCGAACCGCAGGGGCCTAGCACAGATACGCAGTATTTT.

The V gene is TRBV5-1, the J gene TRBJ2-5, with a tentative D call TRBD2 (6 bases). The V end was cut by 5 bases, the J end by 3 bases, with 8 bases between. Germline CDR1 is SGHRS and CDR2 is YFSETQ. The length of the CDR3 is 12 residues. The CDR3 DNA follows: TGCGCCAGCAGGGAGGGAGAAGAGACCCAGTACTTC. Translated, it gives CASREGEETQYF.

This chain links TRBV7-8 with TRBJ2-3, with no clear D. Germline V gene lookup returns CDR1 SGHVS and CDR2 FQNEAQ. This CDR3 comprises 14 residues. V lost 4 bases, J lost 0 bases, and 8 bases lay in between. CDR3 DNA: TGTGCCAGCAGCTACCGGTCGAGCACAGATACGCAGTATTTT. It yields the protein CASSYRSSTDTQYF.

The gene calls are TRBV6-6 and TRBJ1-2; a possible D gene is TRBD1 (6 bases). The CDR3 extends over 15 amino acids. Per the germline V gene, CDR1 is MNHNY and CDR2 is SVGAGI (reference sequence). Trimming stripped 5 bases from V and 0 bases from J, with 13 bases between. CDR3 sequence: CASSVGDIANYGYTF. CDR3 sequence (DNA): TGTGCCAGCAGTGTCGGGGACATAGCTAACTATGGCTACACCTTC.

This sequence joins TRBV5-6 and TRBJ1-1, with TRBD1 matching 8 bases. The CDR3 extends over 18 amino acids. V trimming: 0 bases; J trimming: 1 base; junction bases outside the gene matches: 11. The germline gives CDR1 SGHDT, CDR2 YYEEEE. The DNA for the CDR3 is TGTGCCAGCAGCTTGGCCTTTAAAACAGGGGGTTCGAACACTGAAGCTTTCTTT. It yields the protein CASSLAFKTGGSNTEAFF.

J is TRBJ2-3 and V is TRBV4-3; 8 bases line up with TRBD1. The CDR3 totals 16 residues. V lost 6 bases and J lost 2; bases outside the gene matches: 10. Germline V lookup: CDR1 LGHNA, CDR2 YSLEER. In DNA form, the CDR3 reads TGCGCCAGCAGTCTGGGACAGGTACTCCCCACAGATACGCAGTATTTT. Translated, it gives CASSLGQVLPTDTQYF.

V usage is TRBV30 and J usage is TRBJ1-2; 8 nucleotides agree with TRBD1. The trim removed 6 bases at V and 7 bases at J, leaving 4 bases unmatched. The CDR3 has 11 amino acids. Germline values: CDR1 GTSNPN, CDR2 SVGIG (reference sequence). CDR3 coding DNA: TGTGCCTGCATAACAGGGGGTGGCTACACCTTC. Protein: CACITGGGYTF.

This clone showed up just once. The rearrangement joins TRBV19 to TRBJ1-1; TRBD1 aligns across 9 bases. Losses at the gene ends were 5 bases for V and 3 bases for J; bases not matched to a gene: 10. There are 16 residues in the CDR3. Looked up from germline, CDR1 is LNHDA and CDR2 is SQIVND (reference sequence). In DNA, the CDR3 is TGTGCCAGTAGTGACCGGGACAGGGACTTGGACACTGAAGCTTTCTTT. Translation gives CASSDRDRDLDTEAFF.

V gene TRBV11-1 combines with J gene TRBJ2-1, with D possibly being TRBD2 (7 bases). In germline, CDR1 is SGHAT, CDR2 FQDESV (reference sequence). With 5 bases removed from V and 4 bases from J, the gap between germline ends came to 12 bases. The CDR3 extends over 14 amino acids. CDR3 residues: CASSPGGRYNEQFF. The CDR3 DNA reads as TGTGCCAGCAGCCCGGGGGGCCGGTACAATGAGCAGTTCTTC.

This clone was detected once. The rearrangement joins TRBV5-1 to TRBJ2-5; D not certain. The germline CDR1 and CDR2 sequences are SGHRS and YFSETQ. Trimming took 3 bases from V and 3 from J, leaving 12 bases between them. This CDR3 contains 14 residues. CDR3 loop: CASSSAGEKETQYF. CDR3 nucleotide sequence: TGCGCCAGCAGCTCCGCTGGAGAAAAAGAGACCCAGTACTTC.

The gene calls are TRBV6-5 and TRBJ1-1, with 7 bases fitting TRBD1. The CDR3 contains 14 residues. Germline CDR1 is MNHEY and CDR2 is SVGAGI. J gave up 2 bases and V 6 bases, and 6 bases lay outside the gene matches. The chain's CDR3 is CASRKGQQNTEAFF. For the CDR3, the DNA is TGTGCCAGCAGAAAGGGACAGCAAAACACTGAAGCTTTCTTT.

The rearrangement links TRBV18 to TRBJ2-7; 13 nucleotides match TRBD2. Germline V gives CDR1 KGHSH, CDR2 LQKENI. CDR3 length: 16 amino acids. The V gene end was trimmed by 2 bases and the J gene end by 7 bases; junction bases not matched to a gene: 8. The CDR3, as DNA: TGTGCCAGCTCACCAGCGGGACTAGCGGGACCTTGGGAGCAGTACTTC. This sequence encodes CASSPAGLAGPWEQYF.

This chain links TRBV30 with TRBJ2-7, with D unclear. Germline assignment: CDR1 GTSNPN and CDR2 SVGIG (reference sequence). The CDR3 has 11 amino acids. V lost 2 bases to trimming and J lost 5 bases, with 7 bases between them. The CDR3 reads CAWSLGNEQYF. As DNA, the CDR3 is TGTGCCTGGAGTCTCGGCAACGAGCAGTACTTC.

The chain links TRBV5-1 to TRBJ2-2; the match to TRBD2 covers 13 bases. The germline V gene has CDR1 SGHRS and CDR2 YFSETQ. With V trimmed by 4 bases and J by 10 bases, 7 bases remained unmatched. The CDR3 contains 15 residues. CDR3: CASSRGTSGMAELFF. DNA for the CDR3: TGCGCCAGCAGCCGCGGGACTAGCGGGATGGCGGAGCTGTTTTTT.

This sequence joins TRBV9 and TRBJ2-5; 9 positions agree with TRBD2. Germline-derived CDR1 and CDR2 are SGDLS and YYNGEE. The CDR3 is 16 residues long. V was pared by 2 bases and J by 2 bases, with 7 bases of the junction left unmatched. The CDR3: CASSVRVAGEQETQYF. As DNA, the CDR3 is TGTGCCAGCAGCGTCCGAGTAGCGGGAGAGCAAGAGACCCAGTACTTC.

This clone was detected only once. This rearrangement joins TRBV6-5 to TRBJ2-7, with D perhaps TRBD1 (5 bases). Between the trimmed V and J ends, which lost 4 bases and 0 bases, there was a span of 10 bases. The CDR3 runs 14 residues. Germline-derived CDR1 and CDR2 are MNHEY and SVGAGI. The CDR3 DNA reads TGTGCCAGCAGTTCTGGGGCTAGCTCCTACGAGCAGTACTTC. Amino acids: CASSSGASSYEQYF.

The chain combines TRBV4-1 with TRBJ1-1, with 9 nucleotides matching TRBD1. The germline V gene has CDR1 MGHRA and CDR2 YSYEKL. J gave up 0 bases and V 5 bases, and 7 bases lay outside the gene matches. The CDR3 covers 16 residues. CDR3 DNA sequence: TGCGCCAGCAGCGAGGAATGGACAGGGGTGAACACTGAAGCTTTCTTT. This sequence encodes CASSEEWTGVNTEAFF.

The chain uses TRBV6-5 and TRBJ1-6; the D gene is possibly TRBD1 (6 bases). The CDR3 consists of 16 residues. From germline, CDR1 is MNHEY and CDR2 SVGAGI. V was pared by 2 bases and J by 6 bases, with 14 bases between. The CDR3 reads CASSYVWGQSNSPLHF. The CDR3 DNA sequence: TGTGCCAGCAGTTACGTATGGGGACAAAGTAATTCACCCCTCCACTTT.

The rearrangement uses TRBV30 and TRBJ1-2, with D unclear. The CDR3 loop spans 12 amino acids. Germline V gives CDR1 GTSNPN, CDR2 SVGIG (reference sequence). V lost 0 bases, J lost 6 bases, and 8 bases lay in between. The CDR3 nucleotides are TGTGCCTGGAGTGTACCGGCTAATGGCTACACCTTC. Translating it yields CAWSVPANGYTF.

This chain's CDR3 is CASSSTGWHEQYF. The CDR3 bases are TGCGCCAGCAGCTCGACAGGGTGGCACGAGCAGTACTTC. V and J are TRBV5-1 and TRBJ2-7; 7 bases map to TRBD1. The CDR3 is made up of 13 amino acids. In germline, CDR1 is SGHRS, CDR2 YFSETQ. The trim removed 3 bases at V and 5 bases at J, leaving 5 bases unmatched.

In regard to this clone: This sample also contains other DNA sequences that code for the same CDR3. The chain has TRBV9 and TRBJ2-7; 8 bases line up with TRBD1. Germline CDR1 SGDLS, CDR2 YYNGEE. J was trimmed by 4 bases and V by 3 bases; bases with no gene match: 6. The CDR3 runs to 14 residues. The CDR3 DNA sequence: TGTGCCAGCAGCGCCGGGACAGGTGGTTACGAGCAGTACTTC. Translating gives CASSAGTGGYEQYF.

The chain has TRBV20-1 and TRBJ2-7; D may be TRBD1 (6 bases). This CDR3 region has 11 residues. Germline lookup yields CDR1 DFQATT and CDR2 SNEGSKA (reference sequence). The V and J ends lost 6 bases and 3 bases respectively, with 9 bases between them. The CDR3 reads CSARGHYEQYF. The DNA of the CDR3 is TGCAGTGCCCGGGGACACTACGAGCAGTACTTC.